The 29 T cell receptor beta chains given below trace back to one sample, sequenced in a study of T cells in Graves' hyperthyroidism and ophthalmopathy. Amplification yielded TCR beta CDR3 regions, with RNA transcripts as the source. The HTBI primer set was used in a first-round RT-PCR of the TCR CDR3. TCRdb reprocessed the multiplex PCR reads via MiXCR and lists one record per CDR3 protein. The profile shows roughly 300,000 distinct CDR3 sequences, more than 11% of them singletons. The sequenced sample consisted of blood. All receptors derive from a woman in her thirties with Graves' hyperthyroidism.

Only a few counts were recorded for this clonotype. The chain combines TRBV25-1 with TRBJ2-7; 9 bases agree with TRBD1. Germline V gene sequence: CDR1 MGHDK, CDR2 SYGVNS. V shed 5 bases and J 5 bases; nucleotides not matched to a gene: 10. This CDR3 spans 15 amino acids. CDR3 nucleotide sequence: TGTGCCAGCAGTCACACCGGGACAGGGTTCCACGAGCAGTACTTC. The encoded protein is CASSHTGTGFHEQYF.

In its sample, this clonotype was seen many times. The chain has TRBV28 and TRBJ2-2; D is unclear. The CDR3 is made up of 13 amino acids. Germline loops: CDR1 MDHEN, CDR2 SYDVKM. Between the trimmed V and J ends, which lost 2 bases and 4 bases, there was a span of 5 bases. Here the CDR3 reads CASSLPPTGELFF. The CDR3, as DNA: TGTGCCAGCAGTTTACCTCCCACCGGGGAGCTGTTTTTT.

This clonotype was seen at least ten times. This chain links TRBV28 with TRBJ2-5, with TRBD1 matching over 9 bases. Germline CDR1 MDHEN, CDR2 SYDVKM. This CDR3 is built from 14 residues. The V and J ends lost 7 bases and 5 bases, in that order; junction bases with no gene match: 8. The CDR3 sequence: CASNEQGAGETQYF. The CDR3 DNA sequence: TGTGCCAGCAACGAACAGGGGGCTGGTGAGACCCAGTACTTC.

This clonotype has ten or more counts. V and J are TRBV13 and TRBJ2-1; 8 bases align to TRBD2. The CDR3 length is 14 residues. Per germline, CDR1 PRHDT and CDR2 FYEKMQ (reference sequence). Trimming at V came to 10 bases and at J to 6 bases, leaving 11 bases not matched to a gene. The CDR3 nucleotides are TGTGCCACTGAGGGAGCGGGAGTCAGCAATGAGCAGTTCTTC. Translated: CATEGAGVSNEQFF.

A few counts support this clonotype. This rearrangement joins TRBV3-1 to TRBJ2-1; D unresolved. Germline V gives CDR1 LGHDT, CDR2 YNNKEL (reference sequence). The CDR3 contains 17 residues. Trimming removed 0 bases at V and 0 bases at J, with 12 bases between. The CDR3 coding sequence is TGTGCCAGCAGCCAAGATTTGGCACCCTCCTCCTACAATGAGCAGTTCTTC. Translation gives CASSQDLAPSSYNEQFF.

This clonotype was counted many times. The rearrangement uses TRBV7-9 and TRBJ2-1; D remains ambiguous. This CDR3 is built from 12 residues. Germline assignment: CDR1 SEHNR and CDR2 FQNEAQ (reference sequence). Trimming left V 1 base short and J 10 bases short, with 8 bases between. CDR3 nucleotides: TGTGCCAGCAGCTTAGTGGGTAGCGAGCAGTTCTTC. This translates into CASSLVGSEQFF.

This clonotype was recorded at least ten times. The rearrangement uses TRBV28 and TRBJ1-3, with D possibly being TRBD1 (5 bases). The CDR3 has 19 amino acids. V was clipped by 7 bases and J by 0 bases, with 25 bases between them. The germline V gene encodes CDR1 MDHEN and CDR2 SYDVKM. The DNA for the CDR3 is TGTGCCAGCACCTCCCACAGGTTCCCATCCCGAGTCTCTGGAAACACCATATATTTT. It specifies CASTSHRFPSRVSGNTIYF.

V gene TRBV29-1 combines with J gene TRBJ2-3; unclear D gene. Germline CDR1 and CDR2: SQVTM and ANQGSEA. V lost 6 bases, J lost 5 bases, and 12 bases lay in between. The CDR3 has 12 residues. CDR3: CSVSLEKDTQYF. The CDR3 coding sequence is TGCAGCGTCTCCCTCGAGAAAGATACGCAGTATTTT.

This clonotype has at least ten counts. The rearrangement links TRBV7-9 to TRBJ2-7, with TRBD2 identical over 7 bases. Germline V gene data show CDR1 as SEHNR and CDR2 as FQNEAQ (reference sequence). V trimming: 5 bases; J trimming: 12 bases; junction bases outside the gene matches: 10. The length of the CDR3 is 12 residues. CDR3: CASSPVGWGGYF. CDR3 nucleotides: TGTGCCAGCAGCCCTGTTGGATGGGGGGGGTACTTC.

This clonotype was recorded at least ten times. DNA of the CDR3: TGCGCCACCAACGACCCAGGGGGAGATACGCAGTATTTT. Translation: CATNDPGGDTQYF. The rearrangement uses TRBV5-1 and TRBJ2-3; TRBD1 aligns across 7 bases. CDR3 size: 13 residues. Trimming removed 9 bases from V and 5 bases from J; junction bases left unmatched: 9. CDR1 and CDR2 from the germline V gene are SGHRS and YFSETQ.

The genes are TRBV5-5 and TRBJ2-7; a possible D gene is TRBD1 (6 bases). The CDR3 extends over 13 amino acids. From germline, CDR1 is SGHKS and CDR2 YYEKEE (reference sequence). V was cut by 6 bases and J by 2 bases, with 12 bases left in between. The DNA of the CDR3 is TGTGCCAGCACCCGACAGGAGACCTACGAGCAGTACTTC. This sequence encodes CASTRQETYEQYF.

Note on this clonotype: A read error may be the cause here, since a much bigger clone is one base away. This chain links TRBV28 with TRBJ2-3; D is unclear. The CDR3 sequence is 10 residues long. Germline V CDR1 and CDR2: MDHEN, SYDVKM. The V end was cut by 9 bases, the J end by 8 bases, with 9 bases between. The CDR3 here is CARTVGTQYF. CDR3 DNA sequence: TGTGCCAGGACGGTCGGTACGCAGTATTTT.

This clonotype was recorded a few times. The J gene is TRBJ1-2, the V gene TRBV20-1; D is ambiguous. V shed 3 bases and J shed 6 bases, with 17 bases lying between them. Per germline, CDR1 DFQATT and CDR2 SNEGSKA (reference sequence). The CDR3 has 14 amino acids. The chain's CDR3 is CSASNPTQGHGYTF. The CDR3 bases are TGCAGTGCTAGTAATCCTACCCAAGGCCATGGCTACACCTTC.

This sequence joins TRBV5-1 and TRBJ2-1; D uncertain. The CDR3 totals 16 residues. Germline-derived CDR1 and CDR2 are SGHRS and YFSETQ. V was trimmed by 0 bases and J by 5 bases, leaving 15 bases between them. The chain's CDR3 is CASSLVALVGNNEQFF. The CDR3, as DNA: TGCGCCAGCAGCTTGGTTGCGTTGGTGGGAAACAATGAGCAGTTCTTC.

This clonotype appeared many times. The V and J genes are TRBV12-3 or TRBV12-4 and TRBJ2-2; D is tentatively TRBD1 or TRBD2 (5 bases each). The CDR3 is 12 residues long. Deletions cut 5 bases from V and 7 bases from J, with 8 bases between. The CDR3 reads CASSQRGGELFF. DNA of the CDR3: TGTGCCAGCAGTCAGAGGGGCGGGGAGCTGTTTTTT.

The CDR3 protein is CAISESSGVAFF. CDR3 DNA: TGTGCCATCAGTGAGTCGTCGGGGGTTGCTTTCTTT. The chain employs TRBV10-3 and TRBJ1-1; perhaps TRBD1 as D (5 bases). The germline CDR1 and CDR2 sequences are ENHRY and SYGVKD. The CDR3 extends over 12 amino acids. V lost 0 bases and J 11 bases, leaving 10 bases between the germline ends.

This rearrangement joins TRBV7-2 to TRBJ2-3; TRBD2 matches 10 bases. The CDR3 is made up of 16 amino acids. The J segment lost 3 bases and the V segment lost 0 bases, leaving 3 bases of the junction unmatched. In germline, CDR1 is SGHTA, CDR2 FQGNSA. The CDR3 sequence: CASSLASGRGTDTQYF. The CDR3 nucleotides are TGTGCCAGCAGCTTAGCGAGCGGGAGGGGGACAGATACGCAGTATTTT.

This clonotype was counted at least ten times. V and J are TRBV20-1 and TRBJ2-7; no definite D call. The CDR3 has 14 residues. In germline, CDR1 is DFQATT, CDR2 SNEGSKA (reference sequence). V lost 7 bases, J lost 1 base, and 17 bases lay in between. The CDR3 loop reads CSVAGGTASYEQYF. The CDR3 coding sequence is TGCAGTGTGGCCGGCGGAACTGCGTCCTACGAGCAGTACTTC.

This clonotype was detected many times. The chain carries TRBV6-1 and TRBJ2-5; 11 nucleotides agree with TRBD2. Germline assignment: CDR1 MNHNS and CDR2 SASEGT. This CDR3 has 16 residues. J lost 4 bases, V lost 3 bases, and 7 bases had no gene match. CDR3 region: CASSEFPLAGGETQYF. CDR3 DNA: TGTGCCAGCAGTGAGTTCCCGCTAGCGGGAGGAGAGACCCAGTACTTC.

This clonotype was detected ten times or more. V and J are TRBV28 and TRBJ2-1, with D possibly being TRBD2 (6 bases). The CDR3 runs to 15 residues. V lost 11 bases, J lost 0 bases, and 17 bases lay in between. CDR1 and CDR2 from the germline V gene are MDHEN and SYDVKM. The CDR3 region is CAVRRRDSSYNEQFF. The CDR3 coding sequence is TGTGCCGTTAGACGGCGGGATAGCTCCTACAATGAGCAGTTCTTC.

V and J are TRBV7-9 and TRBJ1-2, with D possibly TRBD1 on 6 matching bases. V was clipped by 5 bases and J by 10 bases, with 17 bases between them. CDR1 and CDR2 (germline): SEHNR, FQNEAQ (reference sequence). The CDR3 loop spans 13 amino acids. The chain's CDR3 is CASSRYRVEDYTF. The DNA for the CDR3 is TGTGCCAGCAGCCGATACAGGGTTGAAGACTACACCTTC.

This clonotype occurred many times. CDR3 bases: TGTGCCAGCACCATCTTCACAGATACGCAGTATTTT. It specifies CASTIFTDTQYF. V gene TRBV12-3 or TRBV12-4 combines with J gene TRBJ2-3, with no clear D. V was cut by 7 bases and J by 2 bases, with 7 bases left in between. The CDR3 spans 12 residues.

This clonotype was counted many times. V and J are TRBV20-1 and TRBJ2-3, with 16 bases aligning to TRBD2. This CDR3 is built from 17 residues. Germline V CDR1 and CDR2: DFQATT, SNEGSKA (reference sequence). V shed 3 bases, J shed 5 bases, and the junction held 8 bases outside the gene matches. The CDR3 region is CSARGLAGGPSRDTQYF. The DNA of the CDR3 is TGCAGTGCTAGGGGACTAGCGGGAGGGCCTTCCAGAGATACGCAGTATTTT.

This clonotype was found many times. V and J are TRBV28 and TRBJ2-7; no definite D call. Germline V gene data show CDR1 as MDHEN and CDR2 as SYDVKM. The germline V and J ends were trimmed by 2 bases and 2 bases, with 13 bases remaining between them. There are 15 residues in the CDR3. The CDR3 DNA is TGTGCCAGCAGTTTAGGGCGGAACCCCACCTACGAGCAGTACTTC. This codes for CASSLGRNPTYEQYF. Full variable domain (rest looked up from reference TRBV28 and TRBJ2-7): DVKVTQSSRYLVKRTGEKVFLECVQDMDHENMFWYRQDPGLGLRLIYFSYDVKMKEKGDIPEGYSVSREKKERFSLILESASTNQTSMYLCASSLGRNPTYEQYFGPGTRLTVT.

The V gene is TRBV24-1, the J gene TRBJ2-6; no clear D gene. The CDR3 covers 13 residues. Germline loops: CDR1 KGHDR, CDR2 SFDVKD. Between the trimmed V and J ends, which lost 12 bases and 4 bases, there was a span of 12 bases. Here the CDR3 DNA reads TGTGCCGTCAAAGGGCCCGGGGCCAACGTCCTGACTTTC. It encodes CAVKGPGANVLTF.

In this sample, this clonotype turned up many times. The chain couples TRBV20-1 to TRBJ2-7; 8 positions match TRBD2. Trimming at V came to 0 bases and at J to 3 bases, leaving 7 bases not matched to a gene. The CDR3 is made up of 15 amino acids. Germline CDR1 is DFQATT and CDR2 is SNEGSKA (reference sequence). CDR3 sequence: CSAREVTSGFYEQYF. The CDR3 coding sequence is TGCAGTGCTAGAGAAGTAACTAGCGGATTCTACGAGCAGTACTTC.

This clonotype occurred many times. This sequence joins TRBV9 and TRBJ1-2; TRBD1 might be the D (6 bases). CDR1 is SGDLS, CDR2 YYNGEE, per germline. The CDR3 sequence is 15 residues long. V lost 4 bases, J lost 2 bases, and 15 bases lay in between. CDR3 DNA sequence: TGTGCCAGCAGCCCCGAGGCCCAGGGGAACTATGGCTACACCTTC. Translated: CASSPEAQGNYGYTF.

The chain carries TRBV27 and TRBJ1-1; tentative D call: TRBD1 (6 bases). Per germline, CDR1 MNHEY and CDR2 SMNVEV (reference sequence). The CDR3 length is 14 residues. V shed 6 bases and J shed 1 base, with 12 bases lying between them. Here the CDR3 reads CASRAGGPNTEAFF. CDR3 DNA sequence: TGTGCCAGCAGGGCCGGGGGCCCGAACACTGAAGCTTTCTTT.

This clonotype was seen repeatedly, ten times or more. J is TRBJ2-3 and V is TRBV29-1; D remains ambiguous. The CDR3 extends over 12 amino acids. V lost 4 bases and J 1 base, leaving 6 bases between the germline ends. Germline CDR1 and CDR2: SQVTM and ANQGSEA. DNA of the CDR3: TGCAGCGTTGGCGGTGGCACAGATACGCAGTATTTT. This encodes CSVGGGTDTQYF.